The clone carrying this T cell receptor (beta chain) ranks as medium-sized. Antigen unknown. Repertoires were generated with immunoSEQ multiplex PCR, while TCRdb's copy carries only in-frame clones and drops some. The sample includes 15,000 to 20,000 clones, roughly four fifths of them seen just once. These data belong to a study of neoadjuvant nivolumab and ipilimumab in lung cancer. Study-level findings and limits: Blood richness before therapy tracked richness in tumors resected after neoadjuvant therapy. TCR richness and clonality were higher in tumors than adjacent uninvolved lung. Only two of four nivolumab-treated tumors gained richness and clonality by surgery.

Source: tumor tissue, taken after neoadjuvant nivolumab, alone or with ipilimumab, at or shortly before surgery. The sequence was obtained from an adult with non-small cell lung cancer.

The CDR3 sequence: CASSLVAYSYEQYF. CDR3 bases: TGTGCCAGCAGCTTAGTCGCCTACTCCTACGAGCAGTACTTC. The V call is TRBV11-2, the J call TRBJ2-7, with D unresolved. The CDR3 is made up of 14 amino acids. Germline V CDR1 and CDR2: SGHAT, FQNNGV. Trimming cost V 1 base and J 0 bases, with 7 bases left between them.